Below, 21 T cell receptor beta chains from the same sample are listed, as sequenced in a study of regulatory T cells in long-lasting Graves disease. Regarding time point: persistent/refractory GD, antithyroid drugs over 5 years with positive TRAb. Scientists built the TCR library using RNA that was extracted from PBMCs. To make TCR beta libraries, researchers used iRepertoire HTBI primers and Arm-PCR of CDR3 regions. TCRdb used MiXCR to reprocess the multiplex PCR reads, holding one entry per CDR3 protein. Counted here are over 650,000 distinct CDR3 sequences, about 30% occurring once; the ten biggest clones make up under 55%. The source material was peripheral blood mononuclear cells (PBMCs), sampled when the disease was refractory, from a patient treated with antithyroid drugs. These receptor sequences come from a female donor with Graves disease.

J is TRBJ2-1 and V is TRBV6-1, with TRBD2 as a possible D gene (6 bases). The germline V gene encodes CDR1 MNHNS and CDR2 SASEGT. The CDR3 is made up of 13 amino acids. V dropped 4 bases and J dropped 7 bases, with 11 bases sitting between them. DNA for the CDR3: TGTGCCAGCAGTGCGACTAGTCGGAATGAGCAGTTCTTC. Protein sequence: CASSATSRNEQFF.

This clonotype was seen ten or more times. This chain joins TRBV15 and TRBJ2-5; maybe TRBD1 (6 bases). The CDR3 is 14 residues long. Per germline, CDR1 LNHNV and CDR2 YYDKDF (reference sequence). V was trimmed by 3 bases and J by 0 bases, leaving 8 bases between them. CDR3 amino acids: CATSRDSHQETQYF. As DNA, the CDR3 is TGTGCCACCAGCAGGGACAGCCACCAAGAGACCCAGTACTTC.

The rearrangement joins TRBV4-1 to TRBJ1-2; perhaps TRBD1 as D (6 bases). The CDR3 is 13 residues long. Trimming took 0 bases from V and 12 from J, leaving 14 bases between them. Per germline, CDR1 MGHRA and CDR2 YSYEKL. CDR3 sequence reads: CASSQEVEGDNTF. The CDR3 DNA is TGCGCCAGCAGCCAAGAAGTCGAGGGGGATAACACCTTC.

The V and J genes are TRBV6-1 and TRBJ2-4; TRBD1 matches at 11 bases. The V segment lost 5 bases and the J segment 6 bases; nucleotides outside the gene matches: 3. In germline, CDR1 is MNHNS, CDR2 SASEGT. CDR3 length: 14 amino acids. The CDR3 loop is CASSTGQGGNIQYF. The CDR3 nucleotides are TGTGCCAGCAGTACGGGACAGGGGGGAAACATTCAGTACTTC.

This rearrangement joins TRBV12-3 or TRBV12-4 to TRBJ2-4, with D uncertain. V was cut by 2 bases and J by 2 bases, with 13 bases left in between. The CDR3 loop spans 16 amino acids. The CDR3 region has the DNA TGTGCCAGCAGTTTATCCAGTCGTCGGACCAAAAACATTCAGTACTTC. Amino acids: CASSLSSRRTKNIQYF.

The chain uses TRBV11-2 and TRBJ2-1; 10 positions agree with TRBD1. The ends lost 4 bases at V and 3 bases at J; junction bases unmatched: 3. The CDR3 contains 15 residues. CDR1 is SGHAT and CDR2 is FQNNGV in the germline V gene. The CDR3 spells CASSSGQGNYNEQFF. CDR3 bases: TGTGCCAGCAGCTCGGGACAGGGGAACTACAATGAGCAGTTCTTC.

This clonotype was detected ten times or more. V usage is TRBV28 and J usage is TRBJ1-2; no firm D call. Looked up from germline, CDR1 is MDHEN and CDR2 is SYDVKM. Trimming took off 8 bases at V and 7 bases at J, with 8 bases between the two ends. The CDR3 is 10 residues long. The CDR3 bases are TGTGCCAGCGGTACCCTTGGCTACACCTTC. Protein product: CASGTLGYTF.

This clonotype was recorded many times. V gene TRBV12-3 or TRBV12-4 combines with J gene TRBJ1-2; 10 nucleotides match TRBD1. The trim removed 1 base at V and 6 bases at J, leaving 2 bases unmatched. This CDR3 has 14 amino acids. The CDR3 DNA reads TGTGCCAGCAGTTTAGGGACAGGGGGTGATGGCTACACCTTC. It translates to CASSLGTGGDGYTF.

Ten or more counts support this clonotype. V gene TRBV2 combines with J gene TRBJ1-1, with D possibly being TRBD1 (6 bases). The germline V gene encodes CDR1 SNHLY and CDR2 FYNNEI. V lost 10 bases to trimming and J lost 1 base, with 16 bases between them. CDR3 length equals 14 residues. CDR3: CANRLTGPNTEAFF. The CDR3 DNA sequence: TGTGCCAACAGATTGACAGGTCCGAACACTGAAGCTTTCTTT.

The chain couples TRBV20-1 to TRBJ1-2, with D maybe TRBD1 (5 bases). Trimming left V 6 bases short and J 7 bases short, with 12 bases between. The germline CDR1 and CDR2 sequences are DFQATT and SNEGSKA (reference sequence). This CDR3 has 11 amino acids. Here the CDR3 reads CSAPGSGGYTF. The CDR3 nucleotides are TGCAGTGCCCCAGGGTCCGGTGGCTACACCTTC.

The sample holds many counts of this clonotype. This chain uses TRBV6-1 with TRBJ1-2; 9 bases are shared with TRBD1. This CDR3 is built from 16 residues. The junction had 12 bases not matched to a gene; V was cut back by 3 bases and J by 7 bases. CDR1 and CDR2 (germline): MNHNS, SASEGT. The CDR3 sequence is CASSDPDPGTGIGYTF. DNA for the CDR3: TGTGCCAGCAGTGACCCTGATCCCGGGACAGGGATTGGCTACACCTTC.

The V gene is TRBV6-1, the J gene TRBJ2-7; the D call may be TRBD1 or TRBD2 (6 bases each). CDR3 length: 16 amino acids. V was pared by 5 bases and J by 2 bases, with 19 bases between. The germline CDR1 and CDR2 sequences are MNHNS and SASEGT. CDR3 in amino acids: CASSRWGAGVTYEQYF. CDR3 nucleotides: TGTGCCAGCAGTCGATGGGGGGCTGGGGTTACCTACGAGCAGTACTTC.

In the case of this clonotype: This may be a read error: a much more frequent sequence differs by one nucleotide. The rearrangement joins TRBV6-5 to TRBJ1-1; possible D gene TRBD1, 6 bases. The germline CDR1 and CDR2 sequences are MNHEY and SVGAGI. The CDR3 is made up of 18 amino acids. The germline V and J ends were trimmed by 2 bases and 0 bases, with 19 bases remaining between them. This CDR3 reads CASSYPWLRQEMNTEAFF. The DNA of the CDR3 is TGTGCCAGCAGTTACCCGTGGCTGAGACAGGAGATGAACACTGAAGCTTTCTTT.

V and J are TRBV3-1 and TRBJ1-1, with 12 bases that match TRBD1. The CDR3 extends over 15 amino acids. Per germline, CDR1 LGHDT and CDR2 YNNKEL (reference sequence). Trimming at V came to 3 bases and at J to 4 bases, leaving 3 bases not matched to a gene. CDR3 amino acids: CASSQGTGGVTEAFF. CDR3 coding DNA: TGTGCCAGCAGCCAGGGGACAGGGGGCGTCACTGAAGCTTTCTTT.

Ten or more counts support this clonotype. The chain couples TRBV6-5 to TRBJ1-2; TRBD1 aligns across 7 bases. Germline values: CDR1 MNHEY, CDR2 SVGAGI. Losses at the gene ends were 1 base for V and 0 bases for J; bases not matched to a gene: 11. The CDR3 has 18 amino acids. Here the CDR3 DNA reads TGTGCCAGCAGTTACTGGAGTCAACAGGGGCGATCTAACTATGGCTACACCTTC. Amino acid sequence: CASSYWSQQGRSNYGYTF.

The V call is TRBV6-1, the J call TRBJ1-5; TRBD1 matches at 7 bases. The V gene end was trimmed by 11 bases and the J gene end by 3 bases; junction bases not matched to a gene: 7. This CDR3 comprises 13 residues. Germline CDR1 reads MNHNS; CDR2 reads SASEGT. The CDR3 region has the DNA TGTGCCTGCGCCGGGACAGTCAATCAGCCCCAGCATTTT. Its protein product is CACAGTVNQPQHF.

The V call is TRBV4-1, the J call TRBJ2-1; D gene unclear. CDR3 length equals 11 residues. CDR1 MGHRA and CDR2 YSYEKL come from the germline V gene. The V gene lost 1 base and the J gene lost 9 bases, with 4 bases spanning the gap. The CDR3 loop is CASSQGVEQFF. Written as DNA, the CDR3 is TGCGCCAGCAGCCAAGGTGTTGAGCAGTTCTTC.

This clonotype appeared a few times. CDR3 loop: CASSRGGLAESYEQYF. CDR3 sequence (DNA): TGTGCCAGCAGCCGAGGGGGGCTAGCGGAGTCCTACGAGCAGTACTTC. The rearrangement links TRBV5-4 to TRBJ2-7; tentative D call: TRBD2 (7 bases). CDR1 and CDR2 (germline): SGHNT, YYREEE (reference sequence). With 4 bases removed from V and 1 base from J, the gap between germline ends came to 18 bases. The CDR3 is 16 amino acids. Together with reference TRBV5-4 and TRBJ2-7, the CDR3 gives the full variable domain: ETGVTQSPTHLIKTRGQQVTLRCSSQSGHNTVSWYQQALGQGPQFIFQYYREEENGRGNFPPRFSGLQFPNYSSELNVNALELDDSALYLCASSRGGLAESYEQYFGPGTRLTVT.

In this sample, this clonotype turned up a few times. This sequence joins TRBV6-9 and TRBJ1-6; D might be TRBD1 (6 bases). This CDR3 is 16 amino acids long. Trimming removed 3 bases at V and 7 bases at J, with 16 bases between. Germline V gene data show CDR1 as MNHGY and CDR2 as SVAAGI. In DNA form, the CDR3 reads TGTGCCAGCAGTTACCTTCCGGGGGGCGCGAATTCACCCCTCCACTTT. Its translation: CASSYLPGGANSPLHF.

This clonotype was seen ten or more times. The chain carries TRBV12-3 or TRBV12-4 and TRBJ2-7; 7 bases align to TRBD1. This CDR3 has 15 amino acids. Trimming cost V 6 bases and J 3 bases; bases outside gene matches: 11. This CDR3 reads CASSDTGRTGYEQYF. For the CDR3, the DNA is TGTGCCAGCAGCGATACAGGGCGGACAGGCTACGAGCAGTACTTC.

The genes are TRBV19 and TRBJ1-1; possible D gene TRBD1, 5 bases. V lost 5 bases and J lost 8, with 12 bases in between. This CDR3 has 12 amino acids. Germline loops: CDR1 LNHDA, CDR2 SQIVND (reference sequence). CDR3 sequence reads: CASSVTGSEAFF. In DNA, the CDR3 is TGTGCCAGTAGTGTCACAGGCTCCGAAGCTTTCTTT.